The clone carrying this TCR beta chain has a count of ten or more. TCRdb independently ran MiXCR on the RT-PCR reads; one entry per CDR3 protein. The sample has fewer than 800,000 distinct CDR3 sequences, more than 13% seen once; the top ten hold 3.6%. Germline CDR1 is SGHRS and CDR2 is YFSETQ. The V end was cut by 4 bases, the J end by 1 base, with 13 bases between. The CDR3 has 15 amino acids. V usage is TRBV5-1 and J usage is TRBJ2-3; a weak D match, TRBD1 (7 bases). The specimen was memory CD4+ T cells from blood. This TCR derives from a female donor in good health, serving as a healthy control. The chain's CDR3 is CASSISRGGTDTQYF. The CDR3 bases are TGCGCCAGCAGCATTTCCAGGGGGGGCACAGATACGCAGTATTTT.